Presented here are 11 T cell receptor beta chains from one specimen sequenced in a study of T cell responses to AZD1222 COVID-19 vaccine. Data came from immunoSEQ multiplex PCR; TCRdb stores just in-frame clones and leaves some out. The table includes about 200,000 clones, approximately 94% detected once. The sequenced sample was peripheral blood, obtained on day 0 of MenACWY control vaccination. The receptors originated from an adult in good health.

The chain combines TRBV5-1 with TRBJ1-6; D unclear. The V end was cut by 4 bases, the J end by 1 base, with 9 bases between. Germline values: CDR1 SGHRS, CDR2 YFSETQ. The CDR3 loop spans 15 amino acids. The CDR3 sequence: CASSPAGSYNSPLHF. CDR3 coding DNA: TGCGCCAGCAGCCCGGCCGGATCCTATAATTCACCCCTCCACTTT.

This clone was seen just once. This sequence joins TRBV6-5 and TRBJ1-2; TRBD1 matches at 9 bases. CDR1 MNHEY and CDR2 SVGAGI come from the germline V gene. There are 15 residues in the CDR3. V lost 0 bases, J lost 6 bases, and 5 bases stayed unmatched. In DNA form, the CDR3 reads TGTGCCAGCAGTTACTCCACAGGGGGCGGGAATGGCTACACCTTC. Amino acids: CASSYSTGGGNGYTF.

CDR3: CASSYRTGTSATKNIQYF. Here the CDR3 DNA reads TGTGCCAGCAGTTACCGAACCGGGACTAGCGCAACCAAAAACATTCAGTACTTC. The J gene is TRBJ2-4, the V gene TRBV6-2 or TRBV6-3; 10 bases match TRBD2. The CDR3 runs to 18 residues. Germline trimming cut 2 bases from V and 2 bases from J; bases unmatched to any gene: 9. Germline V gene data show CDR1 as MNHEY and CDR2 as SVGEGT.

The V gene is TRBV6-5, the J gene TRBJ1-2; D is ambiguous. V was trimmed by 10 bases and J by 2 bases, leaving 17 bases between them. CDR1 and CDR2 (germline): MNHEY, SVGAGI. The CDR3 has 14 amino acids. The CDR3 DNA reads as TGTGCCACCCTCCGGGAGAACAGCAACTATGGCTACACCTTC. Its translation: CATLRENSNYGYTF.

The V gene is TRBV12-3 or TRBV12-4, the J gene TRBJ2-7; D is uncertain. Trimming pared 6 bases from V and 0 bases from J, leaving 9 bases between. CDR3 length: 13 amino acids. CDR3 region: CASSPPSSYEQYF. The CDR3 bases are TGTGCCAGCAGCCCCCCGAGCTCCTACGAGCAGTACTTC.

The chain employs TRBV4-1 and TRBJ2-1; D may be TRBD1 (5 bases). V gave up 0 bases and J gave up 7 bases, with 13 bases separating them. The CDR3 has 15 amino acids. CDR1 is MGHRA and CDR2 is YSYEKL in the germline V gene. The CDR3 sequence is CASSQDLGRANEQFF. The CDR3 nucleotides read TGCGCCAGCAGCCAAGATCTCGGCAGGGCGAATGAGCAGTTCTTC.

As DNA, the CDR3 is TGTGCCAGCAGCCATGCCCACACGGATGAAAAACTGTTTTTT. Translation gives CASSHAHTDEKLFF. The rearrangement links TRBV3-1 (or the pseudogene TRBV3-2) to TRBJ1-4, with no clear D. This CDR3 comprises 14 residues. V was trimmed by 3 bases and J by 6 bases, leaving 11 bases between them. Germline CDR1 reads LGHDT; CDR2 reads YNNKEL (reference sequence).

V and J are TRBV6-5 and TRBJ1-5; 8 positions agree with TRBD1. The CDR3 covers 15 residues. Germline lookup yields CDR1 MNHEY and CDR2 SVGAGI. Unmatched junction bases numbered 7, after V lost 6 bases and J lost 3 bases. As DNA, the CDR3 is TGTGCCAGCAGGGAGGACAGGGCAACCAATCAGCCCCAGCATTTT. It codes for CASREDRATNQPQHF.

V gene TRBV7-2 combines with J gene TRBJ2-2; no clear D. Trimming took 5 bases from V and 7 from J, leaving 11 bases between them. CDR3 length: 13 amino acids. Germline V gives CDR1 SGHTA, CDR2 FQGNSA. The CDR3 is CASSTPAYGELFF. The CDR3 coding sequence is TGTGCCAGCAGCACCCCGGCCTACGGGGAGCTGTTTTTT.

The gene calls are TRBV12-3 or TRBV12-4 and TRBJ1-1; the match to TRBD1 covers 7 bases. The CDR3 extends over 13 amino acids. V shed 7 bases, J shed 0 bases, and the junction held 2 bases outside the gene matches. CDR3 sequence: CASTGQMNTEAFF. The DNA for the CDR3 is TGTGCCAGCACGGGACAGATGAACACTGAAGCTTTCTTT.

The J gene is TRBJ2-1, the V gene TRBV6-1; D gene ambiguous. Germline V CDR1 and CDR2: MNHNS, SASEGT. Trimming pared 4 bases from V and 0 bases from J, leaving 13 bases between. The CDR3 consists of 16 residues. The CDR3 coding sequence is TGTGCCAGCAGTGGAGCATTCTCAAACTCCTACAATGAGCAGTTCTTC. It yields the protein CASSGAFSNSYNEQFF.